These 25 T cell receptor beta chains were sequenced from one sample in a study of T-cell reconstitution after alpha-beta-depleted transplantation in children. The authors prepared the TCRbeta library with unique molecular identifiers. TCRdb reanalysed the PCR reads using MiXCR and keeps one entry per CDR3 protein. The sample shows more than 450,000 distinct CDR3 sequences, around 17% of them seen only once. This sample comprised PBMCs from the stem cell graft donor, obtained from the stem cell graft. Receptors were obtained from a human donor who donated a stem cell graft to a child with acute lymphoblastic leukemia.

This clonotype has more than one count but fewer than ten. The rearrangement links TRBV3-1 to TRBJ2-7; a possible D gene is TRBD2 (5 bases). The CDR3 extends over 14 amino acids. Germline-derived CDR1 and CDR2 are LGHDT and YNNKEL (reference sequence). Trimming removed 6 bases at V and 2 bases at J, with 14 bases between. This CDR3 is CASSLGLNPYEQYF. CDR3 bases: TGTGCCAGCAGTCTCGGACTGAACCCCTACGAGCAGTACTTC.

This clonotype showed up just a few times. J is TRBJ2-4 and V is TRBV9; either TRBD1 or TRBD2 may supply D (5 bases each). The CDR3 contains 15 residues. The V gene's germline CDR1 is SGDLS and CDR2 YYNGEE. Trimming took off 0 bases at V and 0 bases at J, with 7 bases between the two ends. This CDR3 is CASSVVGTAKNIQYF. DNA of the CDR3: TGTGCCAGCAGCGTAGTCGGGACAGCCAAAAACATTCAGTACTTC.

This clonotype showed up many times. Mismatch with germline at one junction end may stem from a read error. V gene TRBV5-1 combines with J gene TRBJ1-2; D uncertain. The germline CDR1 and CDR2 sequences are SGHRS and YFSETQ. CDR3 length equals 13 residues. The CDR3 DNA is TGTGCCAGCAGTCTAGACCGTAACTATGGCTACACCTTC. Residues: CASSLDRNYGYTF. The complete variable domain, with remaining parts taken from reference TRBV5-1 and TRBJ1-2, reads KAGVTQTPRYLIKTRGQQVTLSCSPISGHRSVSWYQQTPGQGLQFLFEYFSETQRNKGNFPGRFSGRQFSNSRSEMNVSTLELGDSALYLCASSLDRNYGYTFGSGTRLTVV.

The CDR3 sequence: CASSVSSGPIYEQYF. In DNA, the CDR3 is TGTGCCAGCAGCGTGAGTAGCGGGCCCATCTACGAGCAGTACTTC. The V gene is TRBV9, the J gene TRBJ2-7; 7 bases are shared with TRBD2. The ends lost 2 bases at V and 3 bases at J; junction bases unmatched: 8. Germline values: CDR1 SGDLS, CDR2 YYNGEE. The CDR3 length is 15 residues.

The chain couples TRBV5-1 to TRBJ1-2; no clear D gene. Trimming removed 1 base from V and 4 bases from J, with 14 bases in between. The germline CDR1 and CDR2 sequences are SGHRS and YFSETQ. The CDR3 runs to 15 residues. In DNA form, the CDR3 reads TGCGCCAGCAGCTTGAACGGCGGATGGGGCTATGGCTACACCTTC. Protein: CASSLNGGWGYGYTF. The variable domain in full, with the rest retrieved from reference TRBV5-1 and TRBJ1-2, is KAGVTQTPRYLIKTRGQQVTLSCSPISGHRSVSWYQQTPGQGLQFLFEYFSETQRNKGNFPGRFSGRQFSNSRSEMNVSTLELGDSALYLCASSLNGGWGYGYTFGSGTRLTVV.

The CDR3 is CASSSYRLAGPQETQYF. CDR3 DNA: TGTGCCAGCAGTTCCTATCGACTAGCGGGTCCCCAAGAGACCCAGTACTTC. The J gene is TRBJ2-5, the V gene TRBV27; TRBD2 matches at 10 bases. The CDR3 has 17 amino acids. V trimming: 4 bases; J trimming: 1 base; junction bases outside the gene matches: 9. Germline CDR1 MNHEY, CDR2 SMNVEV (reference sequence).

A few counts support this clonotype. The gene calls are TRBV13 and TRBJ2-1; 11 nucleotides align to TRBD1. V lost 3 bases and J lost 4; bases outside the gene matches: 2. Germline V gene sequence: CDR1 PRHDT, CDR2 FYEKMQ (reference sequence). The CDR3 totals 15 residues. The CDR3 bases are TGTGCCAGCAGCTTTGGACAGGGGGCGTACAATGAGCAGTTCTTC. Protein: CASSFGQGAYNEQFF.

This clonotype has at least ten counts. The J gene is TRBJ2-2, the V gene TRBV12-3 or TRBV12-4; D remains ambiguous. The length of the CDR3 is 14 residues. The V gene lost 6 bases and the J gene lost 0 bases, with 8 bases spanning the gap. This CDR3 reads CASRRGSNTGELFF. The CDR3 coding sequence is TGTGCCAGCAGGCGAGGCTCGAACACCGGGGAGCTGTTTTTT.

The CDR3 reads CAISWTAGANVLTF. CDR3 DNA: TGTGCCATCAGTTGGACAGCTGGGGCCAACGTCCTGACTTTC. The chain has TRBV10-3 and TRBJ2-6; possibly TRBD1 for D (6 bases). V lost 5 bases and J 2 bases, leaving 7 bases between the germline ends. Germline CDR1 reads ENHRY; CDR2 reads SYGVKD. The CDR3 length is 14 residues.

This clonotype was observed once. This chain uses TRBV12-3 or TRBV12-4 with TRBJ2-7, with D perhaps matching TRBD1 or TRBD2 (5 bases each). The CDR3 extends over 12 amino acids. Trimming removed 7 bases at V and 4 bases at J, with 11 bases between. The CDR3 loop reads CASMRGVYEQYF. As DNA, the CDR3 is TGTGCCAGCATGAGGGGCGTGTACGAGCAGTACTTC.

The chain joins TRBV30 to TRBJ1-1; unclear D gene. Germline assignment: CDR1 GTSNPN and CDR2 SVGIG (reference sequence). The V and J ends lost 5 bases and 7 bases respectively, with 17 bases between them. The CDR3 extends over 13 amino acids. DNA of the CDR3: TGTGCCTGGGAAACTGGACCTTTGGATGAAGCTTTCTTT. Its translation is CAWETGPLDEAFF.

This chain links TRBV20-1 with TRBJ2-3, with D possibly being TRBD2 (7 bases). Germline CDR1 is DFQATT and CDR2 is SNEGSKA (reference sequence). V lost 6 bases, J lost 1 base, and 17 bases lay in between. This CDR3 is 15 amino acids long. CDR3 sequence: CSALGGGPGTDTQYF. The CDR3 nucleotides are TGCAGTGCCCTGGGGGGGGGCCCTGGCACAGATACGCAGTATTTT.

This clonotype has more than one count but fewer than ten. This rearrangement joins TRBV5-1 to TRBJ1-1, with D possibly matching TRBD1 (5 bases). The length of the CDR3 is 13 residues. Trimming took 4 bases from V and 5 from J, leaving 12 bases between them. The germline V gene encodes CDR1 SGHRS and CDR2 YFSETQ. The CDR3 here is CASSGGIGTEAFF. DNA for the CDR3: TGCGCCAGCAGCGGGGGGATAGGAACTGAAGCTTTCTTT.

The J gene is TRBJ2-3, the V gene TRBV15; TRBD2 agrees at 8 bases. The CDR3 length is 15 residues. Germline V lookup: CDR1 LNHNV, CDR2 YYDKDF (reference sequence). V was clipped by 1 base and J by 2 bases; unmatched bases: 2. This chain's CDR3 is CATSRVSGITDTQYF. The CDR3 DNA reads TGTGCCACCAGCAGAGTTAGCGGGATCACAGATACGCAGTATTTT.

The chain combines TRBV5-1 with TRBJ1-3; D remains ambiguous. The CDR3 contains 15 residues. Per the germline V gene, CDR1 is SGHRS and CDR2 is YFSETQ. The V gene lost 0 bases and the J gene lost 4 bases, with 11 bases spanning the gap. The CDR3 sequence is CASSLDGPRGNTIYF. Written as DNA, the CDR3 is TGCGCCAGCAGCTTGGACGGCCCGAGAGGAAACACCATATATTTT.

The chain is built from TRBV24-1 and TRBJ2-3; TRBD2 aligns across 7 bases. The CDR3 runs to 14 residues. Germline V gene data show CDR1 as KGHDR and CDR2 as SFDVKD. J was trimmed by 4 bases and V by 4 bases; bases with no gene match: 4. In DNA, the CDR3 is TGTGCCACCAGTGAGGCGGGAGCCCCAGATACGCAGTATTTT. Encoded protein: CATSEAGAPDTQYF.

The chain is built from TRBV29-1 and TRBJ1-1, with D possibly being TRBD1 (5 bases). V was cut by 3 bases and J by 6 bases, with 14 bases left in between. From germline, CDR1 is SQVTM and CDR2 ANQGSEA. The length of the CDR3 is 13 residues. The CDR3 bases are TGCAGCGTTGAGGGGCAGGGTGGCTCTGAAGCTTTCTTT. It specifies CSVEGQGGSEAFF.

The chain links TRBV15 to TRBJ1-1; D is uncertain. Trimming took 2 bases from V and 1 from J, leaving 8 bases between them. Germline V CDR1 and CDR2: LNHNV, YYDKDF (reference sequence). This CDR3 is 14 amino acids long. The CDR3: CATSRLDGNTEAFF. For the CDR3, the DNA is TGTGCCACCAGCAGATTGGACGGGAACACTGAAGCTTTCTTT.

The CDR3, as DNA: TGCGCCAGCAGCTGGAGCGGTAGCGGCTACGAGCAGTACTTC. Its protein product is CASSWSGSGYEQYF. V and J are TRBV5-1 and TRBJ2-7; D is perhaps TRBD2 (6 bases). V dropped 3 bases and J dropped 3 bases, with 13 bases sitting between them. The CDR3 consists of 14 residues. Germline loops: CDR1 SGHRS, CDR2 YFSETQ.

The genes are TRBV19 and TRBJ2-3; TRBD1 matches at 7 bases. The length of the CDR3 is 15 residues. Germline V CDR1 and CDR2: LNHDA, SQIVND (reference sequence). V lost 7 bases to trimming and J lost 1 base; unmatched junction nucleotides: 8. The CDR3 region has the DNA TGTGCCAGTATCCCGACAGGGACGGGCACAGATACGCAGTATTTT. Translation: CASIPTGTGTDTQYF. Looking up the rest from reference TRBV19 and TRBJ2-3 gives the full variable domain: DGGITQSPKYLFRKEGQNVTLSCEQNLNHDAMYWYRQDPGQGLRLIYYSQIVNDFQKGDIAEGYSVSREKKESFPLTVTSAQKNPTAFYLCASIPTGTGTDTQYFGPGTRLTVL.

In nucleotides, the CDR3 is TGCGCCAGCAGCCAAACCGTATGGGACGGGAGTAATTCACCCCTCCACTTT. It yields the protein CASSQTVWDGSNSPLHF. The V and J genes are TRBV4-1 and TRBJ1-6; a possible D gene is TRBD1 (5 bases). CDR1 is MGHRA and CDR2 is YSYEKL in the germline V gene. The CDR3 loop spans 17 amino acids. V lost 2 bases and J 6 bases, leaving 17 bases between the germline ends.

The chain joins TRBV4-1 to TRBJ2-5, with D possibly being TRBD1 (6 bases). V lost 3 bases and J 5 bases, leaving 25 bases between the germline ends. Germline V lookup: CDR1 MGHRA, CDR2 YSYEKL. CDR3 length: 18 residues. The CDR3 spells CASSHPGTRKQDEETQYF. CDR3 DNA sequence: TGCGCCAGCAGCCACCCCGGGACACGTAAACAGGATGAGGAGACCCAGTACTTC.

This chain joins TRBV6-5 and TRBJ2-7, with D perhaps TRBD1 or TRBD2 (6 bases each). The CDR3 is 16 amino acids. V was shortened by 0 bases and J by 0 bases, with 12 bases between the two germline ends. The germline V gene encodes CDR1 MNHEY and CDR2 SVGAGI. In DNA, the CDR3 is TGTGCCAGCAGTTACTCGACGGGGGCCCTCTCCTACGAGCAGTACTTC. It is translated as CASSYSTGALSYEQYF.

The CDR3 region is CASSYRGAGGANVLTF. CDR3 DNA: TGTGCCAGCAGTTATAGGGGCGCAGGTGGGGCCAACGTCCTGACTTTC. The chain couples TRBV6-5 to TRBJ2-6; D might be TRBD1 (5 bases). The CDR3 covers 16 residues. Trimming removed 3 bases at V and 3 bases at J, with 12 bases between. Germline V lookup: CDR1 MNHEY, CDR2 SVGAGI.

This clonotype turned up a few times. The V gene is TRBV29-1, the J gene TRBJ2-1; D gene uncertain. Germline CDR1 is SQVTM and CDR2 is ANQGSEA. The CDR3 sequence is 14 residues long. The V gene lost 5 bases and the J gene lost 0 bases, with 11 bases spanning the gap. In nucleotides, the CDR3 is TGCAGCGTTAATTACGCCAGCTCCTACAATGAGCAGTTCTTC. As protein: CSVNYASSYNEQFF.